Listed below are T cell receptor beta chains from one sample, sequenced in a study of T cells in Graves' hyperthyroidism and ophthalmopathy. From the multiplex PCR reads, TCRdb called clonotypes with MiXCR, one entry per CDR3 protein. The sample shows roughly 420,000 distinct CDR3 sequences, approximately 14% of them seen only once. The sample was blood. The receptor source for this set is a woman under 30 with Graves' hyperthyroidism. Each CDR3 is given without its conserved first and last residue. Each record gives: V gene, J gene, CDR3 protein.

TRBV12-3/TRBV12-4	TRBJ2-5	ASSYIAGGGGTQY
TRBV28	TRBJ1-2	ASSLVEGGGYT
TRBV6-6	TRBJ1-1	ASSYSDTLTLTEAF
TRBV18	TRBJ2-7	ASSPPGGQIFGTYEQY
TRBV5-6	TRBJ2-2	ASSLLTLAGGTGELF
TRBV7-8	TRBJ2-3	ASTPGRLSTDTQY
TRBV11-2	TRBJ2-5	ASSLDPGAGETQY
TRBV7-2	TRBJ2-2	TSSFRDRAGGELF
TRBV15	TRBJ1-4	ATSRLGQVDEKLF
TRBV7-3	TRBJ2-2	ASSLNSGGRTNTGELF
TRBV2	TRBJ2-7	ASRGRTSGSYEQY
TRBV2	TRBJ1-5	ASRPPGGWSNQPQH
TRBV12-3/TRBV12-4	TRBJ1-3	ASSPEGQGAPGNTIY
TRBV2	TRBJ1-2	ASRQADTYT
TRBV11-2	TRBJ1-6	ASCWSYNSPLH
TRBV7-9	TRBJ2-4	ASSLGSTGGRAKNIQY
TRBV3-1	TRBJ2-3	ASSRVSTDTQY
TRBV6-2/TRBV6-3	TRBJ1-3	ASSTWDGRNTIY
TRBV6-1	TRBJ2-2	ASMSGSSDGGKLF
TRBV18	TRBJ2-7	ASSPGPPHEQY
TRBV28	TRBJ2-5	ASSHDRGETQY
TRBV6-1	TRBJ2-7	ASRGAGSPIYEQY
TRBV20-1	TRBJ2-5	SASTETQY
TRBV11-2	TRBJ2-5	ASSPTGFQETQY
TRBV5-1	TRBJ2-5	ASSQGGAGGYGETQY
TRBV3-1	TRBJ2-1	ASSQVARSYNEQF
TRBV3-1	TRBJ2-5	ASSQGRTSGKDIQETQY
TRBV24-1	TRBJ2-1	ATSDRGLAVNEQF
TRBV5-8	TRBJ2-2	ASSTGTPRTGELF
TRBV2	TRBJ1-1	ASSHVRGNTEAF
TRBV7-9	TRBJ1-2	ASSLVGSSNYGYT
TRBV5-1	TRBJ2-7	ASSLVSTSGRYEQY
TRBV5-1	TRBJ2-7	ASSFGTGLDEQY
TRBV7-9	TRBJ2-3	ASSPKTRITDTQY
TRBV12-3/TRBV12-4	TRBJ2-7	ASSYGGFSYEQY
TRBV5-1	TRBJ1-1	ASSEGFLNTEAF
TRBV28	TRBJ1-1	ASSLSFQAF
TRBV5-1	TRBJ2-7	ASRASGTSYEQY
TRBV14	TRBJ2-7	ASSQTGQGSYEQY
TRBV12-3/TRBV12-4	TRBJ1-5	ASSLGSALPGRPQH
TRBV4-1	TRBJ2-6	ASSQDSAGGANVLA
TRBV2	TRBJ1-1	ARHYRQSNTEAF
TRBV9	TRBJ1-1	ASSPADRTSEAF
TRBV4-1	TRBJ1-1	ASSQEGAGSTEAF
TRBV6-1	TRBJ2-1	ASSEAVNRGQRYNEQF